This record covers a single T cell receptor (beta chain). Its antigen is unknown. The data derive from a study of shared clonotypes between healthy human individuals. The overall study: Each donor's CD4 naive and CD4 memory cells filled three plates apiece, CD8 naive two, and CD8 memory one.

Study findings and constraints: Larger estimated richness was generally seen in naive subsets than in memory subsets. When compared with the clonotypes that were shared by all four sorted-subset donors, the non-shared clonotypes turned out to have lower generation probabilities.

Sorted-subset replicate PCR reactions contained roughly 190 ng DNA, corresponding to about 30,000 T cell genomes. Libraries were prepared by immunoSEQ multiplex PCR; TCRdb keeps only in-frame clonotypes and omits some of them. The sample shows some 550,000 clones, approximately 97% of them seen only once. Trimming cost V 3 bases and J 1 base, with 5 bases left between them. CDR3 size: 12 residues. Germline CDR1 SGHKS, CDR2 YYEKEE (reference sequence). This chain uses TRBV5-5 with TRBJ2-7; no reliable D call. This clonotype was obtained from a woman aged 30 to 39 in good health. Input material: naive CD4+ T cells sorted from blood. Subset meaning: CD45RA+ positively selected. CDR3 amino acids: CASSSGSYEQYF. The CDR3 nucleotides are TGTGCCAGCAGCTCCGGGTCCTACGAGCAGTACTTC. Full variable domain (missing parts from reference TRBV5-5 and TRBJ2-7): DAGVTQSPTHLIKTRGQQVTLRCSPISGHKSVSWYQQVLGQGPQFIFQYYEKEERGRGNFPDRFSARQFPNYSSELNVNALLLGDSALYLCASSSGSYEQYFGPGTRLTVT.